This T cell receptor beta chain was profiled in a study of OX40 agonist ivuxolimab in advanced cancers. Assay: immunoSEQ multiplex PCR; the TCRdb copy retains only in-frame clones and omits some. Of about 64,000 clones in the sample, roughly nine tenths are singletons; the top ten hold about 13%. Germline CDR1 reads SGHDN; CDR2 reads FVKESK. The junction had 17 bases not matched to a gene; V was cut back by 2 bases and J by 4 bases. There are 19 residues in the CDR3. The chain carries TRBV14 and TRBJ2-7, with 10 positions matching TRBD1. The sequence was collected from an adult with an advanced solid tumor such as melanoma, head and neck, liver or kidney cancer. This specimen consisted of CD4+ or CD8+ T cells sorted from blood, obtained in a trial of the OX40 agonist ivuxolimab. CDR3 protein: CASSQRRSLMGQGWYEQYF. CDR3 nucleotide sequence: TGTGCCAGCAGCCAACGCAGGAGTCTCATGGGACAGGGGTGGTACGAGCAGTACTTC.